Following are 14 T cell receptor beta chains from one sample sequenced in a study of T cells in Graves' hyperthyroidism and ophthalmopathy. It was RNA transcripts that yielded the amplified TCR beta CDR3 regions. The HTBI primer set served for first-round RT-PCR of the TCR CDR3. TCRdb recomputed calls from the multiplex PCR reads with MiXCR, one row per CDR3 protein. This table holds approximately 480,000 distinct CDR3 sequences, 20% found once. Sequenced input: blood. Source of these receptors: a man aged 18 to 29 with Graves' hyperthyroidism.

This clonotype was seen ten or more times. The rearrangement uses TRBV12-3 or TRBV12-4 and TRBJ2-7; unclear D gene. The CDR3 contains 15 residues. V gave up 1 base and J gave up 3 bases, with 13 bases separating them. CDR3 loop: CASSLEGGVGYEQYF. The CDR3 region has the DNA TGTGCCAGCAGTTTAGAGGGTGGAGTAGGCTACGAGCAGTACTTC.

This clonotype was counted many times. This chain links TRBV11-3 with TRBJ1-1; 10 nucleotides match TRBD1. In germline, CDR1 is SGHNT, CDR2 YENEEA. CDR3 length equals 15 residues. V was clipped by 4 bases and J by 2 bases; unmatched bases: 4. CDR3 nucleotide sequence: TGTGCCAGCAGCTCCCGGGACAGGGGTAACACTGAAGCTTTCTTT. Protein: CASSSRDRGNTEAFF.

This clonotype showed up many times. The V gene is TRBV20-1, the J gene TRBJ1-5, with D unresolved. The CDR3 has 12 amino acids. Trimming stripped 6 bases from V and 3 bases from J, with 9 bases between. The germline V gene encodes CDR1 DFQATT and CDR2 SNEGSKA (reference sequence). The CDR3 coding sequence is TGCAGTGCCACGGGGATCAATCAGCCCCAGCATTTT. Translation: CSATGINQPQHF.

This clonotype was picked up many times. The gene calls are TRBV10-1 and TRBJ2-7; no clear D gene. V was pared by 9 bases and J by 0 bases, with 15 bases between. The germline gives CDR1 WNHNN, CDR2 SYGVQD (reference sequence). There are 14 residues in the CDR3. This CDR3 is CARRMLTVSYEQYF. CDR3 DNA: TGCGCCAGAAGGATGCTCACGGTCTCCTACGAGCAGTACTTC.

This clonotype was counted at least ten times. V gene TRBV28 combines with J gene TRBJ2-6; 9 positions agree with TRBD1. The length of the CDR3 is 18 residues. With V trimmed by 5 bases and J by 2 bases, 10 bases remained unmatched. CDR1 MDHEN and CDR2 SYDVKM come from the germline V gene. The CDR3 loop reads CASSPWDRDRTGANVLTF. The CDR3 nucleotides read TGTGCCAGCAGTCCCTGGGACAGGGATCGGACTGGGGCCAACGTCCTGACTTTC.

This clonotype was counted many times. The chain couples TRBV28 to TRBJ1-1; TRBD1 matches 8 bases. J gave up 4 bases and V 10 bases, and 8 bases lay outside the gene matches. Germline V gives CDR1 MDHEN, CDR2 SYDVKM. CDR3 length equals 13 residues. This chain's CDR3 is CATLETGATEAFF. Here the CDR3 DNA reads TGTGCCACCCTTGAGACAGGGGCCACTGAAGCTTTCTTT.

The J gene is TRBJ1-1, the V gene TRBV19; D is unclear. V lost 6 bases, J lost 0 bases, and 11 bases lay in between. This CDR3 comprises 14 residues. Per germline, CDR1 LNHDA and CDR2 SQIVND (reference sequence). Written as DNA, the CDR3 is TGTGCCAGTAGGATCATCTCCGTGAACACTGAAGCTTTCTTT. Encoded protein: CASRIISVNTEAFF.

J is TRBJ1-2 and V is TRBV9; D remains ambiguous. The germline gives CDR1 SGDLS, CDR2 YYNGEE. CDR3 size: 14 residues. Trimming took off 4 bases at V and 0 bases at J, with 10 bases between the two ends. CDR3 DNA sequence: TGTGCCAGCAGCCCTCGGTTAGCTAACTATGGCTACACCTTC. It specifies CASSPRLANYGYTF.

This clonotype was observed once. A clone one base away is much larger, so this may be a read error. J is TRBJ1-1 and V is TRBV27, with TRBD1 identical over 8 bases. The CDR3 is 14 amino acids. Germline assignment: CDR1 MNHEY and CDR2 SMNVEV (reference sequence). CDR3 sequence reads: CASSPRQGNTEACF. The CDR3 nucleotides are TGTGCCAGCAGTCCCCGACAGGGGAACACTGAAGCTTGCTTT.

CDR3 in amino acids: CASSLVTTYEQYF. CDR3 bases: TGTGCCAGCAGTTTGGTGACAACCTACGAGCAGTACTTC. The chain is built from TRBV12-3 or TRBV12-4 and TRBJ2-7; D gene uncertain. This CDR3 contains 13 residues. V was trimmed by 3 bases and J by 2 bases, leaving 8 bases between them.

This clonotype was seen a handful of times. The J gene is TRBJ2-3, the V gene TRBV11-2, with D perhaps matching TRBD1 or TRBD2 (5 bases each). Trimming removed 8 bases from V and 2 bases from J, with 8 bases in between. Germline V gene lookup returns CDR1 SGHAT and CDR2 FQNNGV. This CDR3 has 12 amino acids. CDR3 sequence: CASWGITDTQYF. The CDR3 DNA reads as TGTGCCAGCTGGGGGATCACAGATACGCAGTATTTT. The variable domain in full, completed from reference TRBV11-2 and TRBJ2-3, reads EAGVAQSPRYKIIEKRQSVAFWCNPISGHATLYWYQQILGQGPKLLIQFQNNGVVDDSQLPKDRFSAERLKGVDSTLKIQPAKLEDSAVYLCASWGITDTQYFGPGTRLTVL.

The chain couples TRBV6-2 or TRBV6-3 to TRBJ2-7; D call uncertain. V was cut by 7 bases and J by 4 bases, with 14 bases left in between. The CDR3 has 13 amino acids. Germline-derived CDR1 and CDR2 are MNHEY and SVGEGT. CDR3 DNA: TGTGCCAGCACTGAACCTGGATTGTACGAGCAGTACTTC. Encoded protein: CASTEPGLYEQYF.

Comment on this clonotype: One end of the junction varies from germline; a read error may be responsible. The V gene is TRBV12-5, the J gene TRBJ1-2; 8 nucleotides match TRBD1. Germline V lookup: CDR1 LGHNT, CDR2 FRNRAP. The CDR3 is 17 amino acids. The CDR3 DNA is TGTGCTAATGGTTTGATGGACAGGGCGCTCCCTAACTATGGCTACACCTTC. Translated: CANGLMDRALPNYGYTF. Filled out from reference TRBV12-5 and TRBJ1-2, the complete variable domain reads DARVTQTPRHKVTEMGQEVTMRCQPILGHNTVFWYRQTMMQGLELLAYFRNRAPLDDSGMPKDRFSAEMPDATLATLKIQPSEPRDSAVYFCANGLMDRALPNYGYTFGSGTRLTVV.

This clonotype has just a few counts. The J gene is TRBJ1-5, the V gene TRBV19, with D hard to call. The CDR3 loop spans 14 amino acids. Trimming took off 3 bases at V and 4 bases at J, with 10 bases between the two ends. The V gene's germline CDR1 is LNHDA and CDR2 SQIVND (reference sequence). This chain's CDR3 is CASSIYITNQPQHF. Here the CDR3 DNA reads TGTGCCAGTAGTATTTACATAACTAATCAGCCCCAGCATTTT.